One sample yielded the 13 T cell receptor beta chains listed below, sequenced in a study of blood T cell repertoires in COVID-19 (dated by TCRdb to the early 2020s). To prepare the library, the immunoSEQ multiplex PCR assay was applied. TCRdb provides this immuneACCESS table in a form limited to in-frame rearrangements. Some clones are lacking; in checked studies, under half of them reflect an unresolved V gene, and why the rest are absent is not known. The sample profile shows 150,000 to 200,000 clones; 80% to 85% of them were found once. The top ten clones comprise 6.5% to 8.5% of the sample. The source material was peripheral blood. Receptors were obtained from an older woman with COVID-19, enrolled during active disease.

This chain connects TRBV28 to TRBJ2-5; 11 bases fit TRBD1. The CDR3 consists of 15 residues. Germline-derived CDR1 and CDR2 are MDHEN and SYDVKM. The V and J ends lost 6 bases and 5 bases, in that order; junction bases with no gene match: 8. This CDR3 is CASRSSGTGGETQYF. The CDR3 DNA follows: TGTGCCAGCAGATCTTCCGGGACAGGGGGTGAGACCCAGTACTTC. Variable domain in full (rest from reference TRBV28 and TRBJ2-5): DVKVTQSSRYLVKRTGEKVFLECVQDMDHENMFWYRQDPGLGLRLIYFSYDVKMKEKGDIPEGYSVSREKKERFSLILESASTNQTSMYLCASRSSGTGGETQYFGPGTRLLVL.

The rearrangement uses TRBV5-1 and TRBJ2-5, with D possibly being TRBD1 (6 bases). The germline V and J ends were trimmed by 1 base and 5 bases, with 12 bases remaining between them. The CDR3 runs 14 residues. In germline, CDR1 is SGHRS, CDR2 YFSETQ. Here the CDR3 reads CASSLSGAGETQYF. CDR3 sequence (DNA): TGCGCCAGCAGCTTGTCAGGGGCGGGTGAGACCCAGTACTTC.

V usage is TRBV5-4 and J usage is TRBJ2-3; 7 positions agree with TRBD2. V lost 6 bases to trimming and J lost 0 bases; unmatched junction nucleotides: 13. CDR1 and CDR2 (germline): SGHNT, YYREEE (reference sequence). This CDR3 region has 17 residues. CDR3 bases: TGTGCCAGCACCCTGGGAGGGAGAGGAAGGAGCACAGATACGCAGTATTTT. Protein: CASTLGGRGRSTDTQYF. Looking up the rest from reference TRBV5-4 and TRBJ2-3 gives the full variable domain: ETGVTQSPTHLIKTRGQQVTLRCSSQSGHNTVSWYQQALGQGPQFIFQYYREEENGRGNFPPRFSGLQFPNYSSELNVNALELDDSALYLCASTLGGRGRSTDTQYFGPGTRLTVL.

V is TRBV19 and J is TRBJ2-3; TRBD2 matches 12 bases. Germline V gene lookup returns CDR1 LNHDA and CDR2 SQIVND (reference sequence). The J segment lost 2 bases and the V segment lost 5 bases, leaving 14 bases of the junction unmatched. This CDR3 spans 19 amino acids. CDR3 nucleotides: TGTGCCAGTAGTGGGGCTAGCGGGAGGGCTTCGGGGCTCACAGATACGCAGTATTTT. Amino acid sequence: CASSGASGRASGLTDTQYF.

The chain joins TRBV30 to TRBJ1-2; TRBD1 might be the D (6 bases). Trimming removed 3 bases from V and 10 bases from J, with 15 bases in between. Germline CDR1 is GTSNPN and CDR2 is SVGIG (reference sequence). This CDR3 has 12 amino acids. CDR3 sequence reads: CAWRGQGIVYTF. CDR3 nucleotide sequence: TGTGCCTGGAGGGGGCAGGGGATCGTCTACACCTTC.

The chain recombines TRBV11-2 with TRBJ2-1; 8 bases fit TRBD1. V shed 1 base and J 2 bases; nucleotides not matched to a gene: 7. The CDR3 extends over 17 amino acids. Per the germline V gene, CDR1 is SGHAT and CDR2 is FQNNGV. This CDR3 is CASSLVGTGSAYNEQFF. The DNA for the CDR3 is TGTGCCAGCAGCTTAGTCGGGACAGGATCAGCCTACAATGAGCAGTTCTTC.

This chain uses TRBV4-3 with TRBJ1-2; tentatively, D is TRBD1 (6 bases). Trimming removed 0 bases at V and 6 bases at J, with 14 bases between. CDR1 LGHNA and CDR2 YSLEER come from the germline V gene. The CDR3 runs 15 residues. DNA for the CDR3: TGCGCCAGCAGCCAAGATGAATTGGCAGGGGATGGCTACACCTTC. This encodes CASSQDELAGDGYTF.

This clone has just one count. The gene calls are TRBV9 and TRBJ1-2, with 8 bases matching TRBD1. The junction had 6 bases not matched to a gene; V was cut back by 6 bases and J by 5 bases. The CDR3 extends over 13 amino acids. Germline loops: CDR1 SGDLS, CDR2 YYNGEE. Here the CDR3 reads CASTPGQAYGYTF. Written as DNA, the CDR3 is TGTGCCAGCACCCCGGGACAGGCTTATGGCTACACCTTC.

This clone was seen more than once but under ten times. The chain recombines TRBV27 with TRBJ1-5; D remains unclear. CDR1 is MNHEY and CDR2 is SMNVEV in the germline V gene (reference sequence). V dropped 3 bases and J dropped 5 bases, with 8 bases sitting between them. This CDR3 region has 13 residues. CDR3 residues: CASSLRVYQPQHF. CDR3 nucleotides: TGTGCCAGCAGTTTGAGGGTCTATCAGCCCCAGCATTTT.

The rearrangement joins TRBV6-5 to TRBJ2-7; TRBD1 might be the D (6 bases). CDR3 length: 14 amino acids. Germline V gene data show CDR1 as MNHEY and CDR2 as SVGAGI. V lost 6 bases, J lost 2 bases, and 14 bases lay in between. The CDR3 coding sequence is TGTGCCAGCAGAACGGACAGAGGACCCTACGAGCAGTACTTC. Translation gives CASRTDRGPYEQYF.

The genes are TRBV29-1 and TRBJ2-5; TRBD2 agrees at 10 bases. With V trimmed by 5 bases and J by 2 bases, 5 bases remained unmatched. The CDR3 loop spans 14 amino acids. Germline V gene data show CDR1 as SQVTM and CDR2 as ANQGSEA. The CDR3: CSVKLAGSQETQYF. Here the CDR3 DNA reads TGCAGCGTTAAACTAGCGGGGTCTCAAGAGACCCAGTACTTC.

CDR3 loop: CASSLGLLRDIQYF. The CDR3 nucleotides are TGTGCCAGCAGCTTAGGACTACTTAGGGACATTCAGTACTTC. The chain has TRBV7-2 and TRBJ2-4; D might be TRBD2 (5 bases). Trimming removed 1 base from V and 8 bases from J, with 12 bases in between. This CDR3 is 14 amino acids long. Germline CDR1 reads SGHTA; CDR2 reads FQGNSA.

The chain carries TRBV19 and TRBJ1-1; 10 nucleotides align to TRBD1. The junction had 18 bases not matched to a gene; V was cut back by 4 bases and J by 7 bases. The CDR3 is 18 amino acids. Germline V CDR1 and CDR2: LNHDA, SQIVND (reference sequence). The CDR3 DNA sequence: TGTGCCAGTAGTAGATATGGAGGTATGACAGGGGGCTTAATTGAAGCTTTCTTT. As protein: CASSRYGGMTGGLIEAFF.